A selection of T cell receptor beta chains follows, all from one sample in a study of Tregs in tolerant kidney transplant recipients. Libraries were prepared by immunoSEQ multiplex PCR; TCRdb keeps only in-frame clonotypes and omits some of them. This table holds tens of thousands of clones, over 85% found once. Sequencing was done on a sample of CD8+ T cells from blood. These receptor sequences come from a human donor in good health. CDR3s include the opening cysteine and the closing phenylalanine or tryptophan. A D gene is named only where the DNA matches it firmly. Rows give clone size only sometimes, using once, few, many, or a class for an expanded clone.

length	size	J	D	V	DNA	CDR3
17	NA	TRBJ1-2	NA	TRBV5-1	TGCGCCAGCAGCTTGGGGGCCTCGTACAGGTGGAACAGTGGCTACACCTTC	CASSLGASYRWNSGYTF
15	NA	TRBJ1-3	NA	TRBV29-1	TGCAGCGTTGAAGTGGGTCGGCGATCGGGGAACACCATATATTTT	CSVEVGRRSGNTIYF
15	NA	TRBJ2-3	TRBD2	TRBV6-5	TGTGCCAGCAGTCCCTTAGCGGGGGGCACAGATACGCAGTATTTT	CASSPLAGGTDTQYF
15	NA	TRBJ2-7	NA	TRBV7-7	TGTGCTAGCAGCCCAAGCATGGGGAGGAACTACGAGCAGTACTTC	CASSPSMGRNYEQYF
19	NA	TRBJ2-7	TRBD1	TRBV6-1	TGTGCCAGCAGTGAAGCGGGACAGGGTTTTTTCGAGCCCTCCTACGAGCAGTACTTC	CASSEAGQGFFEPSYEQYF
11	NA	TRBJ2-7	NA	TRBV6-1	TGTGCCAGCGGCTCAGGGGTCGAGCAGTACTTC	CASGSGVEQYF
16	NA	TRBJ1-1	TRBD1	TRBV6-5	TGTGCCAGCAGTTACGAGGGGACAGGGCCTAGCGCTGAAGCTTTCTTT	CASSYEGTGPSAEAFF
14	NA	TRBJ1-4	NA	TRBV5-4	TGTGCCAGCAGCTTGGATGTCGGCGATGAAAAACTGTTTTTT	CASSLDVGDEKLFF
15	NA	TRBJ2-7	NA	TRBV4-1	TGCGCCAGCAGCCAAGGCTGGGGGACGACATACGAGCAGTACTTC	CASSQGWGTTYEQYF
14	NA	TRBJ2-5	TRBD2	TRBV29-1	TGCAGCGTTAAGGCTAGCGGGCTCCAAGAGACCCAGTACTTC	CSVKASGLQETQYF
17	once	TRBJ1-5	NA	TRBV6-8	TGTGCCAGCAGTTCCCGGAGCGGGACAAATAGCAATCAGCCCCAGCATTTT	CASSSRSGTNSNQPQHF
14	NA	TRBJ2-7	NA	TRBV9	TGTGCCAGCAGCGGACGGACGGACTCCTACGAGCAGTACTTC	CASSGRTDSYEQYF
14	NA	TRBJ2-7	NA	TRBV12-2	TGTGCAAGTCACCTGACAGGGTCGATCTACGAGCAGTACTTC	CASHLTGSIYEQYF
14	NA	TRBJ2-1	TRBD2	TRBV6-1	TGTGCCAGCAGTGCCAGCGGGGGGTACAATGAGCAGTTCTTC	CASSASGGYNEQFF
13	NA	TRBJ1-1	NA	TRBV19	TGTGCCAGTAGTATTACAGGTAACACTGAAGCTTTCTTT	CASSITGNTEAFF
12	NA	TRBJ2-7	NA	TRBV11-2	TGTGCCAGCAGCGCCAGAACCTACGAGCAGTACTTC	CASSARTYEQYF
13	NA	TRBJ2-1	NA	TRBV29-1	TGCAGCGTTGACGGGGGATCCTACAATGAGCAGTTCTTC	CSVDGGSYNEQFF
15	NA	TRBJ2-1	NA	TRBV7-2	TGTGCCAGCAGCCCTGGCGGAGGGAGGTACAATGAGCAGTTCTTC	CASSPGGGRYNEQFF